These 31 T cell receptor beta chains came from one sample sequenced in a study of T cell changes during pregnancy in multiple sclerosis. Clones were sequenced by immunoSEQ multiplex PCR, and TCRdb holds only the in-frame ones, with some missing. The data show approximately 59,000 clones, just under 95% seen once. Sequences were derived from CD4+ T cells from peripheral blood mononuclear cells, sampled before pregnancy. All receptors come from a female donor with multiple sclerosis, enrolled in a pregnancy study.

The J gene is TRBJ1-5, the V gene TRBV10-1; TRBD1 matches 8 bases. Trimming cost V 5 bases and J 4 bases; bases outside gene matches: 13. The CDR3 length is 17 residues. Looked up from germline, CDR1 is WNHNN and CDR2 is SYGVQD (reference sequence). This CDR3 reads CASSSPELDRGNQPQHF. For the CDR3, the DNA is TGCGCCAGCAGTTCCCCCGAGCTCGACAGGGGAAATCAGCCCCAGCATTTT.

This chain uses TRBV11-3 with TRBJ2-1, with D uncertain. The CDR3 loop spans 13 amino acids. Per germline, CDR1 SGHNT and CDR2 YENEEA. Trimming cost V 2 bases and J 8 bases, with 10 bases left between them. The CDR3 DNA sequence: TGTGCCAGCAGCTTAAGTCCGGTCCATGAGCAGTTCTTC. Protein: CASSLSPVHEQFF.

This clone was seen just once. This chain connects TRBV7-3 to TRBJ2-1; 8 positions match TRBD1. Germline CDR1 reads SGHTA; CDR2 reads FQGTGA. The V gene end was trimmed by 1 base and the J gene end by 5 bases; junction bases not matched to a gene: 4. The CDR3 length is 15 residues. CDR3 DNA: TGTGCCAGCAGCTTAAAGACAGGGGTGAACAATGAGCAGTTCTTC. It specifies CASSLKTGVNNEQFF.

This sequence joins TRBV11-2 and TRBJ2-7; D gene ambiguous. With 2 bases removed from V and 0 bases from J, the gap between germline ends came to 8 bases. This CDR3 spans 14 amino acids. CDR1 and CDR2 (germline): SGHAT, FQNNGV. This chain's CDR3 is CASSLMESSYEQYF. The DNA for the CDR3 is TGTGCCAGCAGCTTAATGGAGAGCTCCTACGAGCAGTACTTC.

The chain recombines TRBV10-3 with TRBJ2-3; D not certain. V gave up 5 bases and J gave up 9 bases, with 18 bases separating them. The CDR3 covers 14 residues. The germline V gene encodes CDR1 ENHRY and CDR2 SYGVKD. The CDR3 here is CAISKDSIQITQYF. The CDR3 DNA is TGTGCCATCAGTAAGGATTCAATACAGATAACGCAGTATTTT.

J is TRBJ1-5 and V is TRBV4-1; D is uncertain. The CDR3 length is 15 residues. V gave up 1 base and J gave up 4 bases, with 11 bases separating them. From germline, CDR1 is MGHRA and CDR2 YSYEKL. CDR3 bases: TGCGCCAGCAGCCAAGCAGAACAAAGAAATCAGCCCCAGCATTTT. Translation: CASSQAEQRNQPQHF.

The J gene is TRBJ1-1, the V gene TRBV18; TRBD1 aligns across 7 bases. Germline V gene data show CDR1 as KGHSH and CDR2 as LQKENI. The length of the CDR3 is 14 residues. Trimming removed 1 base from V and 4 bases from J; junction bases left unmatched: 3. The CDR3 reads CASSPLAGGTEAFF. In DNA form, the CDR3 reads TGTGCCAGCTCACCACTGGCAGGGGGCACTGAAGCTTTCTTT.

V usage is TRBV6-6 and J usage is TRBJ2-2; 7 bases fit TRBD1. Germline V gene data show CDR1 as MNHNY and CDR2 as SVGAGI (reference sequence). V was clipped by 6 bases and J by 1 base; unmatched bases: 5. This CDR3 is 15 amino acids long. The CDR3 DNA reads TGTGCCAGCAGCACCGGGACAGTGAACACCGGGGAGCTGTTTTTT. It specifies CASSTGTVNTGELFF.

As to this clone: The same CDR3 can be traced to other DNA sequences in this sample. CDR3 DNA: TGTGCCAGCAGTTTGGAGGGTGCAACTAATGAAAAACTGTTTTTT. The encoded protein is CASSLEGATNEKLFF. The chain employs TRBV28 and TRBJ1-4; D remains unclear. There are 15 residues in the CDR3. V lost 3 bases and J 0 bases, leaving 8 bases between the germline ends. CDR1 is MDHEN and CDR2 is SYDVKM in the germline V gene.

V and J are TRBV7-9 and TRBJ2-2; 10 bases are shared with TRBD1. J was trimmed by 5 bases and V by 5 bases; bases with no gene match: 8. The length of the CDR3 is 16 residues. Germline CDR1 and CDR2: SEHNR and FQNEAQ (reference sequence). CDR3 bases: TGTGCCAGCAGCAAGGGACAGGGGTTTTGGACCGGGGAGCTGTTTTTT. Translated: CASSKGQGFWTGELFF.

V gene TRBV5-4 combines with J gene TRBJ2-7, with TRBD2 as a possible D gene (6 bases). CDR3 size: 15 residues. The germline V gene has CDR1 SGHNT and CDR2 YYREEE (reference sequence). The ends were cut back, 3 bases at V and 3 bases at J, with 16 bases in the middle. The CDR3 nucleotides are TGTGCCAGCAGCTCTCCGGGGGATCGGTACTACGAGCAGTACTTC. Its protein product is CASSSPGDRYYEQYF.

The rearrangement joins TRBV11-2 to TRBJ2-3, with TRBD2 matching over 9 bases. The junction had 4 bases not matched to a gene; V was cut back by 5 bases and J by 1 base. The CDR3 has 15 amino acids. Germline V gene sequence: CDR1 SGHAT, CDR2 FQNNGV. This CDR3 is CASSTSGYGTDTQYF. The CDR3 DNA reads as TGTGCCAGCAGCACTAGCGGGTACGGCACAGATACGCAGTATTTT.

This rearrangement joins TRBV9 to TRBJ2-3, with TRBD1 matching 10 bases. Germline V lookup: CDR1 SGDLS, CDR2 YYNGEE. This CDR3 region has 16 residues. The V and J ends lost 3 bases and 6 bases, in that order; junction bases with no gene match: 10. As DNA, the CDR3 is TGTGCCAGCAGCGAACGACAGGGGGCGCAGGGGGATACGCAGTATTTT. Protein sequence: CASSERQGAQGDTQYF.

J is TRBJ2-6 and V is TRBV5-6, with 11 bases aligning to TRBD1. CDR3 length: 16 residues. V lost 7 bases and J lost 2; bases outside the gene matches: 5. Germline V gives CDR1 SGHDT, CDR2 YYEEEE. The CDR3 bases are TGTGCCAGCTTGGACAGGGGGCTCGCTGGGGCCAACGTCCTGACTTTC. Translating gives CASLDRGLAGANVLTF.

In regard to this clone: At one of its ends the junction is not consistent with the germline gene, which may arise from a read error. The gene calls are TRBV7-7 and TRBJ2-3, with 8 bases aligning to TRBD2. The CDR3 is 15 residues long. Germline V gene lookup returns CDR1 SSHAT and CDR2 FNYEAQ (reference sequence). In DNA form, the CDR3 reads TGTGCTAGCAACCCCAGAGCGGGAGTCCCAGATACGCAGTATTTT. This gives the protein CASNPRAGVPDTQYF.

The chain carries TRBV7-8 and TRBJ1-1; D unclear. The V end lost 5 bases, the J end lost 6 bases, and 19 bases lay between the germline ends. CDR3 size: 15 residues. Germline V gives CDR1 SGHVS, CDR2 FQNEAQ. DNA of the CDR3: TGTGCCAGCAGCCCCCGGTTAGAGCTCGTGTCTGAAGCTTTCTTT. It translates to CASSPRLELVSEAFF.

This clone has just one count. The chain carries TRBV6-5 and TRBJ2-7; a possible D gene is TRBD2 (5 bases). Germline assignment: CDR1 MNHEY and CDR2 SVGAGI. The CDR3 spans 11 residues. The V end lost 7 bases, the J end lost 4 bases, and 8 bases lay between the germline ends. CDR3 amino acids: CASTRGYEQYF. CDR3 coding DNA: TGTGCCAGCACCCGGGGTTACGAGCAGTACTTC.

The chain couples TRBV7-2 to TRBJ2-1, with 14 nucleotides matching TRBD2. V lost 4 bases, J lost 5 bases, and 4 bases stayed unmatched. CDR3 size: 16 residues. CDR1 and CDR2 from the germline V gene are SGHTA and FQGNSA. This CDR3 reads CASSYGLAGGDNEQFF. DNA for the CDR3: TGTGCCAGCAGCTACGGACTAGCGGGAGGTGACAATGAGCAGTTCTTC.

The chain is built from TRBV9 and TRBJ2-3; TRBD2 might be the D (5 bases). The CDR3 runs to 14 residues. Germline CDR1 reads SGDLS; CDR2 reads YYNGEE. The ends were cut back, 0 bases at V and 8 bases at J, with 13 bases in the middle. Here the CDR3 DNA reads TGTGCCAGCAGCGTAGAAGTGGGAGCAGGTACGCAGTATTTT. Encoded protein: CASSVEVGAGTQYF.

DNA of the CDR3: TGTGCCAGCAGTCCCCCGGGGGGGGGTCCTAATGAAAAACTGTTTTTT. Protein sequence: CASSPPGGGPNEKLFF. This chain links TRBV28 with TRBJ1-4, with D possibly matching TRBD1 (5 bases). V was shortened by 5 bases and J by 3 bases, with 16 bases between the two germline ends. Germline CDR1 MDHEN, CDR2 SYDVKM. This CDR3 is 16 amino acids long. Full variable domain (missing parts from reference TRBV28 and TRBJ1-4): DVKVTQSSRYLVKRTGEKVFLECVQDMDHENMFWYRQDPGLGLRLIYFSYDVKMKEKGDIPEGYSVSREKKERFSLILESASTNQTSMYLCASSPPGGGPNEKLFFGSGTQLSVL.

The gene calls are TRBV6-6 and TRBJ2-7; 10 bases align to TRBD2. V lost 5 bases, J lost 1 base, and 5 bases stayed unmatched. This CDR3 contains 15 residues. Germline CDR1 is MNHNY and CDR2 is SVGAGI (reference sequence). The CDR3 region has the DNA TGTGCCAGCAGTAAACTAGCGGGGACGTCCTACGAGCAGTACTTC. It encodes CASSKLAGTSYEQYF.

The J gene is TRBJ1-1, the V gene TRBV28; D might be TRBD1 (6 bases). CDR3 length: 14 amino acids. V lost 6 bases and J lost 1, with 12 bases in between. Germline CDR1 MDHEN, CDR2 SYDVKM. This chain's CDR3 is CASRFGTKNTEAFF. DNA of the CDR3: TGTGCCAGCAGGTTCGGGACAAAGAACACTGAAGCTTTCTTT. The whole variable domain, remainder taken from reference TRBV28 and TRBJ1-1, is DVKVTQSSRYLVKRTGEKVFLECVQDMDHENMFWYRQDPGLGLRLIYFSYDVKMKEKGDIPEGYSVSREKKERFSLILESASTNQTSMYLCASRFGTKNTEAFFGQGTRLTVV.

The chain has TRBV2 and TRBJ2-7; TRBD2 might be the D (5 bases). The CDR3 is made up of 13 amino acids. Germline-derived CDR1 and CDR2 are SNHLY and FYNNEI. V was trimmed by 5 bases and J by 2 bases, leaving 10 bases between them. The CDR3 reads CASSSGTTYEQYF. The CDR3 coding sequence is TGTGCCAGCAGTAGCGGTACTACCTACGAGCAGTACTTC.

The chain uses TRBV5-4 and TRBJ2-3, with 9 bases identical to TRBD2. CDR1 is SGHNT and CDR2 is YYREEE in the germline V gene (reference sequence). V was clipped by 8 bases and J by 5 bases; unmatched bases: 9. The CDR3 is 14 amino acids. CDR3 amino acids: CASRAGGTGDTQYF. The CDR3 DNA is TGTGCCAGTCGAGCGGGAGGAACCGGAGATACGCAGTATTTT. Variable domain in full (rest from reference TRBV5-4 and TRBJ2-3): ETGVTQSPTHLIKTRGQQVTLRCSSQSGHNTVSWYQQALGQGPQFIFQYYREEENGRGNFPPRFSGLQFPNYSSELNVNALELDDSALYLCASRAGGTGDTQYFGPGTRLTVL.

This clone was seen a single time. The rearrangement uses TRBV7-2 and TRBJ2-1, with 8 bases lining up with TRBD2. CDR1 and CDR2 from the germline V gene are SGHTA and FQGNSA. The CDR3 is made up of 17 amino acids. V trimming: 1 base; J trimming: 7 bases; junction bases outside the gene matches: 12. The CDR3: CASSLESTGGPSNEQFF. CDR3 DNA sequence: TGTGCCAGCAGCTTAGAAAGTACGGGAGGGCCCTCAAATGAGCAGTTCTTC. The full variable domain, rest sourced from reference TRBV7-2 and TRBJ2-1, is GAGVSQSPSNKVTEKGKDVELRCDPISGHTALYWYRQSLGQGLEFLIYFQGNSAPDKSGLPSDRFSAERTGGSVSTLTIQRTQQEDSAVYLCASSLESTGGPSNEQFFGPGTRLTVL.

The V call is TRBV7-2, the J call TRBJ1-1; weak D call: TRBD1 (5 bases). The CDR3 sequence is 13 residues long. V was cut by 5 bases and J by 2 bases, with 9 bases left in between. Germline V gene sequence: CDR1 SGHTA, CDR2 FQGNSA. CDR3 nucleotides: TGTGCCAGCAGCGTGGACACAAACACTGAAGCTTTCTTT. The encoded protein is CASSVDTNTEAFF. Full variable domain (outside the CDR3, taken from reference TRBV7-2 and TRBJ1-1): GAGVSQSPSNKVTEKGKDVELRCDPISGHTALYWYRQSLGQGLEFLIYFQGNSAPDKSGLPSDRFSAERTGGSVSTLTIQRTQQEDSAVYLCASSVDTNTEAFFGQGTRLTVV.

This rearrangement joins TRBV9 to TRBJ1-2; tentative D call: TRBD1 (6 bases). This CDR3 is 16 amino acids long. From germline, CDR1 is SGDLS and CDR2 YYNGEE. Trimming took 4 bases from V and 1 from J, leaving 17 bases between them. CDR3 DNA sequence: TGTGCCAGCAGCCCTATTCAGGGGCCCAATAACTATGGCTACACCTTC. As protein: CASSPIQGPNNYGYTF.

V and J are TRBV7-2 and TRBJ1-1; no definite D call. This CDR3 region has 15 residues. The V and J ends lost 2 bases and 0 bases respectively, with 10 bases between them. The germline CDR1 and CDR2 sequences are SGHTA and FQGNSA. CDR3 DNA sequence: TGTGCCAGCAGCTTAACTATTCTTATGAACACTGAAGCTTTCTTT. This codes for CASSLTILMNTEAFF.

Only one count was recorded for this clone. The CDR3 DNA follows: TGTGCCAGTAGTATAGGACTAGTATCAACAGATACGCAGTATTTT. This sequence encodes CASSIGLVSTDTQYF. The V gene is TRBV19, the J gene TRBJ2-3, with a possible D match to TRBD2 (6 bases). CDR1 and CDR2 (germline): LNHDA, SQIVND (reference sequence). The CDR3 consists of 15 residues. Trimming took 1 base from V and 3 from J, leaving 11 bases between them. The full variable domain, rest sourced from reference TRBV19 and TRBJ2-3, is DGGITQSPKYLFRKEGQNVTLSCEQNLNHDAMYWYRQDPGQGLRLIYYSQIVNDFQKGDIAEGYSVSREKKESFPLTVTSAQKNPTAFYLCASSIGLVSTDTQYFGPGTRLTVL.

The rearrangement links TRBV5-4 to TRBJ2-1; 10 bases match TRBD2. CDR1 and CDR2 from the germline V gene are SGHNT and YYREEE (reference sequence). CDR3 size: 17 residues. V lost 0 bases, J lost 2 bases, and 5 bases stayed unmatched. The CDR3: CASSLVASGRAYNEQFF. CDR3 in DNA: TGTGCCAGCAGCTTGGTTGCCAGCGGGAGGGCCTACAATGAGCAGTTCTTC.

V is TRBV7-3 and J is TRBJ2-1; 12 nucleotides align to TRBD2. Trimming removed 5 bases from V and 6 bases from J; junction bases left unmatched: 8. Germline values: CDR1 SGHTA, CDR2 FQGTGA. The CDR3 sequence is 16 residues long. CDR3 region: CASSPGGLAGSNEQFF. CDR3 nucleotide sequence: TGTGCCAGCAGCCCGGGAGGACTAGCGGGAAGCAATGAGCAGTTCTTC. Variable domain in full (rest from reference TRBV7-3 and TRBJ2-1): GAGVSQTPSNKVTEKGKYVELRCDPISGHTALYWYRQSLGQGPEFLIYFQGTGAADDSGLPNDRFFAVRPEGSVSTLKIQRTERGDSAVYLCASSPGGLAGSNEQFFGPGTRLTVL.